This T cell receptor (beta chain) derives from a study of glioma-infiltrating T cells. Trimming took 0 bases from V and 3 from J, leaving 15 bases between them. CDR3 length: 16 residues. Germline V gives CDR1 MGHRA, CDR2 YSYEKL. In its sample, this clonotype was seen many times. The iRepertoire nested amplicon-rescue multiplex PCR amplified TCR alpha and beta CDR3s from RNA. One-step reverse transcription and amplification started from approximately 100-400 ng of tissue mRNA or PBMC total RNA. From the multiplex PCR reads, TCRdb called clonotypes with MiXCR, one entry per CDR3 protein. The sample has approximately 6,100 distinct CDR3 sequences, nearly 45% seen once; the top ten hold roughly 22%.

The sequence derives from a human donor with low-grade glioma or glioblastoma, undergoing nonglioma brain surgery, or in good health (not recorded which). Sequenced: glioma tissue, nonneoplastic brain tissue, or PBMCs (not recorded which). The chain carries TRBV4-1 and TRBJ2-7; possible D gene TRBD1, 6 bases. CDR3 in DNA: TGCGCCAGCAGCCAAGATGCAGGGGCCGCCGGCTACGAGCAGTACTTC. Its translation: CASSQDAGAAGYEQYF.